This T cell receptor beta chain was sequenced for a study of CD8 T cell repertoires and HIV-1 epitope variants (dated by TCRdb to 2019 to 2021). Notes on the research overall: Twenty-five peptides representing autologous and known Gag and Nef epitope variants were each used to stimulate T cells in separate culture wells. Control conditions included a CMV, EBV and flu peptide pool, the Ebola AY9 epitope as negative control, and a no-peptide well. Tested epitopes included three Gag epitope families and Nef HW9 and YT9. T cells were enriched using the EasySep Human T Cell Enrichment Kit and then co-cultured with an equal number of autologous T cell-negative cells acting as antigen-presenting cells. The cultures were grown for under eleven days in IMDM with gentamicin, and half of the media was changed on days 3 and 7 with IL-2, IL-7 and IL-15 added. A 1M T cell aliquot was kept as an uncultured baseline condition, separate from the roughly 76 T cell cultures. A total of some 83 T cell cultures were run, with each culture condition done in triplicate except for one peptide, which was done in duplicate.

The CDR3 measures 12 amino acids from cysteine to phenylalanine. This entry keeps only the CDR3 DNA: 36 bases, framed from base 1. The germline ends are 3 bases apart after V is trimmed by 3 bases and J by 0 bases. From a lookup of the germline V gene, CDR1 and CDR2 are SGDLS and YYNGEE. This clone appeared a few times. Its antigen target is currently unknown. Per-base quality was not reported, and no clone a single base away is much larger than it. Sequencing of TCR beta CDR3 regions was done on the immunoSEQ platform at survey depth. The QIAamp DNA micro kit was used to extract genomic DNA from every cultured and uncultured CD8+ T cell population. The study's processing was this. Samples with fewer than 5,000 productive reads were excluded, which removed about 6% of the 75 HIV peptide-stimulated cultures. A MANAFEST web app trimmed sequences to CDR3 and removed nonproductive sequences, CDR3s under 5 amino acids, and those not starting C or ending F/W. Clonotypes were classified as antigen-specific only if expansion was observed in at least 2 of 3 replicates versus the no-peptide control at FDR 0.01, only within one epitope family. A specific clonotype also had to show a frequency at least fivefold higher than in wells stimulated with peptides from other epitope families. Sourced from immuneACCESS, this table was stored by TCRdb with only in-frame sequences that have V and J called. A share of the clones is absent; for the studies checked, an unresolved V gene accounts for under half, and the remainder has no known explanation. V and J calls and clone size come straight from that table; D and trimming were deduced from the DNA. Across this sample there are thousands of clones, with 60% to 70% seen only once. The top ten constitute roughly 42% of the sample.

The EasySep Human CD8+ T Cell Enrichment Kit was used on day 10 to isolate CD8+ T cells from every culture. The full study reports these points: Of the nine antigen-specific TCR beta clonotypes identified, five to seven appeared cross-reactive for autologous or known escape epitope variants. The Nef KF9 family was recognized by five clonotypes and the HW9 family by one, and no responses to the TAALDMSHF plasma variant were observed. The assay could identify only TCR beta chains and pointed to proliferation in response to antigen, not to T cell function or cytokine profile.

The rearranged segments are TRBV9 and TRBJ1-1, with the D gene uncertain. The TCR originated in a male donor with HIV. Sequenced input: cultured CD8+ T cells derived from PBMCs. The nucleotide sequence is TGTGCCAGCAGCGCTGTGAACACTGAAGCTTTCTTT. The encoded protein is CASSAVNTEAFF.